This TCR beta chain was documented in a study of blood T cell repertoires in COVID-19. Background on the study: Acute-phase and convalescent COVID-19 samples originated in the United States, Italy and Spain. Sources were T cells, B-cell-depleted T cells, or PBMCs; the material itself was cDNA or gDNA.

Germline V gene data show CDR1 as SGHDT and CDR2 as YYEEEE. This CDR3 spans 17 amino acids. V shed 0 bases and J 6 bases; nucleotides not matched to a gene: 8. Under the authors' procedure: Using reference gene primer amplification, nucleated cell counts were estimated. The repertoire was sequenced with immunoSEQ multiplex PCR; TCRdb's copy has only in-frame clones and lacks some. Clone size and V and J calls were adopted from that table, with D and trimming inferred from the DNA. The sample contains approximately 160,000 clones, 77% of which appear only once. V is TRBV5-6 and J is TRBJ2-1, with 11 bases matching TRBD2. This receptor was identified in a man aged 65 to 85 with acute or convalescent COVID-19. The specimen was peripheral blood. The CDR3 protein is CASSLGALAGVTNEQFF. The CDR3 DNA sequence: TGTGCCAGCAGCTTGGGAGCACTAGCGGGAGTGACCAATGAGCAGTTCTTC.